Described below is a single T cell receptor (beta chain) sequence and its context. Antigen unknown. The entry originates in a study of cytomegalovirus exposure and HLA in healthy donors. General observations from the study: At a 0.05 false discovery rate, a later analysis found some 18,000 TCR beta sequences to be associated with HLA alleles. Analysis was carried out at a later point, and it linked a missense DCLRE1C variant to TCR beta V- and J-gene trimming.

The germline V gene encodes CDR1 SEHNR and CDR2 FQNEAQ (reference sequence). V was shortened by 10 bases and J by 2 bases, with 13 bases between the two germline ends. CDR3 length: 13 residues. Amplification used 60 Vbeta primers and 13 Jbeta primers. Method: immunoSEQ multiplex PCR; TCRdb's copy keeps in-frame clones and lacks some. The sample consists of 150,000 to 200,000 clones, 84% of them appearing once. V is TRBV7-9 and J is TRBJ2-3; perhaps TRBD2 as D (6 bases). The source is a boy aged 5-17 years in good health and CMV-seronegative. Sequenced material: PBMCs. DNA of the CDR3: TGTGCCATCCGTGGGACTGTCACAGATACGCAGTATTTT. This gives the protein CAIRGTVTDTQYF.